These T cell receptor beta chains were read from a single sample in a study of blood T cells in healthy people across ages. TCRdb reanalysed the 5' RACE reads using MiXCR and keeps one entry per CDR3 protein. The sample lists about 510,000 distinct CDR3 sequences; about 27% were seen once. This sample also appeared in a second study, on T cells of mothers and their children.

Input material: blood. These receptors were obtained from a boy younger than 10 in good health. Both conserved end residues are part of each CDR3. A D gene is named only where the DNA matches it firmly. Clone size, where shown, is once, few, many, or a class for clones that have expanded.

D	V	size	J	DNA	CDR3
-	TRBV7-2	few	TRBJ2-2	TGTGCCAGTACTACAGGCCCCGGGGAGCTGTTTTTT	CASTTGPGELFF
TRBD1	TRBV10-3	-	TRBJ1-5	TGTGCCATCAGTTGGGACAGGGCTCAGCCCCAGCATTTT	CAISWDRAQPQHF
-	TRBV29-1	-	TRBJ1-1	TGCAGCGTTGGGGGCAGGAGGGTGAACACTGAAGCTTTCTTT	CSVGGRRVNTEAFF
TRBD2	TRBV7-6	many	TRBJ2-5	TGTGCCAGCAGCTTAGGTTTTAGCGGGAGTATCGAGACCCAGTACTTC	CASSLGFSGSIETQYF
-	TRBV15	-	TRBJ2-1	TGTGCCACCAGCGGAGGACGGGGCGAGCAGTTCTTC	CATSGGRGEQFF
TRBD2	TRBV9	-	TRBJ2-3	TGTGCCAGCAGCGCGGGGGGACCCAGCACAGATACGCAGTATTTT	CASSAGGPSTDTQYF
-	TRBV18	-	TRBJ2-5	TGTGCCAGCTCACCAGGCCCCAGATCGCCTCGCGAGTCGGAGACCCAGTACTTC	CASSPGPRSPRESETQYF
-	TRBV7-2	-	TRBJ1-2	TGTGCCAGCAGCTTGTCACACAGGGAGGGCTATGGCTACACCTTC	CASSLSHREGYGYTF
-	TRBV5-1	few	TRBJ2-1	TGCGCCAGCAGCTTGGTTGGCGGGGAATCCTACAATGAGCAGTTCTTC	CASSLVGGESYNEQFF
TRBD2	TRBV27	-	TRBJ2-7	TGTGCCAGCAGTTCACCTCTCAAGGGACTAGCCCTCAGCGAGCAGTACTTC	CASSSPLKGLALSEQYF
-	TRBV20-1	-	TRBJ1-2	TGCAGTGCTAGTTACGCCCAAGGCTATGGCTACACCTTC	CSASYAQGYGYTF
-	TRBV20-1	-	TRBJ2-6	TGCAGTGCTAAGGGAGGGGGCCGGGTACGGGCCAACGTCCTGACTTTC	CSAKGGGRVRANVLTF
-	TRBV20-1	-	TRBJ2-1	TGCAGTGCTACCGGGATTCACTCCTACAATGAGCAGTTCTTC	CSATGIHSYNEQFF
-	TRBV7-9	few	TRBJ2-1	TGTGCCAGCAGCAGTAAGCGACTAGATTACAATGAGCAGTTCTTC	CASSSKRLDYNEQFF
-	TRBV29-1	-	TRBJ2-2	TGCAGCGGAGGTGAACCCACCGGGGAGCTGTTTTTT	CSGGEPTGELFF
-	TRBV7-9	few	TRBJ1-3	TGTGCCAGCACTCGAGGCGGAGGAAACACCATATATTTT	CASTRGGGNTIYF